Presented here are 5 T cell receptor beta chains from one specimen sequenced in a study of PD-L1 blockade in urothelial cancer. Time point noted: pretreatment peripheral blood. Using immunoSEQ multiplex PCR, the repertoire was profiled, and TCRdb retains in-frame clones only, with some absent. The sample gives 30,000 to 40,000 clones, about 82% of which show up once; approximately 16% is in the top ten. Sequences were derived from PBMCs, sampled around atezolizumab (anti-PD-L1) treatment. The origin of the receptors is an elderly man with urothelial cancer.

V gene TRBV4-2 combines with J gene TRBJ2-2, with 9 bases that match TRBD2. Germline CDR1 reads LGHNA; CDR2 reads YNFKEQ. The CDR3 loop spans 17 amino acids. V gave up 0 bases and J gave up 5 bases; unmatched junction bases: 7. Here the CDR3 DNA reads TGTGCCAGCAGCCAAGAGGTGCTAGCGGGACGGACCGGGGAGCTGTTTTTT. Translation: CASSQEVLAGRTGELFF.

The chain joins TRBV7-9 to TRBJ1-1, with 12 nucleotides matching TRBD1. The germline V gene encodes CDR1 SEHNR and CDR2 FQNEAQ (reference sequence). After removal of 4 bases from V and 0 bases from J, the junction contained 6 bases not matched to a gene. The CDR3 contains 17 residues. The CDR3 DNA reads TGTGCCAGCAGCTCGGGACAGGGGGCCCGGATGAACACTGAAGCTTTCTTT. Residues: CASSSGQGARMNTEAFF.

This clone was seen just once. The genes are TRBV7-9 and TRBJ1-1; 7 bases fit TRBD1. In germline, CDR1 is SEHNR, CDR2 FQNEAQ (reference sequence). The junction had 12 bases not matched to a gene; V was cut back by 4 bases and J by 1 base. The CDR3 loop spans 17 amino acids. This CDR3 is CASSSPLGQAQNTEAFF. The CDR3 region has the DNA TGTGCCAGCAGCTCTCCCCTCGGACAGGCCCAGAACACTGAAGCTTTCTTT. The variable domain in full, completed from reference TRBV7-9 and TRBJ1-1, reads DTGVSQNPRHKITKRGQNVTFRCDPISEHNRLYWYRQTLGQGPEFLTYFQNEAQLEKSRLLSDRFSAERPKGSFSTLEIQRTEQGDSAMYLCASSSPLGQAQNTEAFFGQGTRLTVV.

The J gene is TRBJ2-2, the V gene TRBV19; the match to TRBD2 covers 10 bases. Per the germline V gene, CDR1 is LNHDA and CDR2 is SQIVND (reference sequence). The V gene end was trimmed by 6 bases and the J gene end by 0 bases; junction bases not matched to a gene: 4. This CDR3 is built from 16 residues. This chain's CDR3 is CASRWTSGSNTGELFF. The CDR3 bases are TGTGCCAGTAGATGGACTAGCGGCTCGAACACCGGGGAGCTGTTTTTT. The full variable domain, completed using reference TRBV19 and TRBJ2-2, is DGGITQSPKYLFRKEGQNVTLSCEQNLNHDAMYWYRQDPGQGLRLIYYSQIVNDFQKGDIAEGYSVSREKKESFPLTVTSAQKNPTAFYLCASRWTSGSNTGELFFGEGSRLTVL.

The sample holds one count of this clone. The rearrangement joins TRBV9 to TRBJ1-4; 7 bases map to TRBD1. The germline V gene encodes CDR1 SGDLS and CDR2 YYNGEE. The CDR3 runs 16 residues. V was pared by 2 bases and J by 4 bases, with 8 bases of the junction left unmatched. The CDR3 here is CASSVGTVRDNEKLFF. DNA of the CDR3: TGTGCCAGCAGCGTGGGGACAGTTCGGGATAATGAAAAACTGTTTTTT.